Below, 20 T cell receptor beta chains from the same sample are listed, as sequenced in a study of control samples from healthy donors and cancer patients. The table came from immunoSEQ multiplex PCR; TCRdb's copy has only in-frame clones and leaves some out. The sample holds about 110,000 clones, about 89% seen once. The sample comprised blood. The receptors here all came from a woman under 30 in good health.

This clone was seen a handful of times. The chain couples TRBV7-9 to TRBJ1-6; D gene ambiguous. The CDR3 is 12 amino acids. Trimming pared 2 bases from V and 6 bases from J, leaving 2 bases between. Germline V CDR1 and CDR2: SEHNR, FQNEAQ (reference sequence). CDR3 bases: TGTGCCAGCAGCTTAAGTAATTCACCCCTCCACTTT. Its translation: CASSLSNSPLHF.

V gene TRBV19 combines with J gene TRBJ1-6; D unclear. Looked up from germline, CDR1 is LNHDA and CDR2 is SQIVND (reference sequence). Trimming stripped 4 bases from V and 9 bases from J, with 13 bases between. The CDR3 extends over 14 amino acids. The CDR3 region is CASSTLALSSPLHF. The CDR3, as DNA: TGTGCCAGTAGTACCCTAGCCCTTTCTTCACCCCTCCACTTT.

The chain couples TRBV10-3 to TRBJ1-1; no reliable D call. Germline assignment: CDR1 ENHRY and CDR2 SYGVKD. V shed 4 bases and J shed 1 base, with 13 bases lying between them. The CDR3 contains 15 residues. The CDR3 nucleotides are TGTGCCATCAGTGGAAGGGAAGATGCGAACACTGAAGCTTTCTTT. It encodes CAISGREDANTEAFF.

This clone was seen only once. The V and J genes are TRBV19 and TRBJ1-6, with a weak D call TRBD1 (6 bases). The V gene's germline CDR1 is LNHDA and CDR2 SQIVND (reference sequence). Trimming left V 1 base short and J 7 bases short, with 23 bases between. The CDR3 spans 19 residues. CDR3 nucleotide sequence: TGTGCCAGTAGTATAGCTCGACCAGGGACGACAGGAGGCAATTCACCCCTCCACTTT. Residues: CASSIARPGTTGGNSPLHF. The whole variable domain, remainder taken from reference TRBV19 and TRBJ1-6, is DGGITQSPKYLFRKEGQNVTLSCEQNLNHDAMYWYRQDPGQGLRLIYYSQIVNDFQKGDIAEGYSVSREKKESFPLTVTSAQKNPTAFYLCASSIARPGTTGGNSPLHFGNGTRLTVT.

CDR3 bases: TGTGCCAGCCTCGGCGGGGGGGTCAAAAACATTCAGTACTTC. Translation gives CASLGGGVKNIQYF. This chain uses TRBV6-5 with TRBJ2-4; 9 bases match TRBD2. The CDR3 extends over 14 amino acids. J lost 3 bases, V lost 8 bases, and 5 bases had no gene match. Looked up from germline, CDR1 is MNHEY and CDR2 is SVGAGI.

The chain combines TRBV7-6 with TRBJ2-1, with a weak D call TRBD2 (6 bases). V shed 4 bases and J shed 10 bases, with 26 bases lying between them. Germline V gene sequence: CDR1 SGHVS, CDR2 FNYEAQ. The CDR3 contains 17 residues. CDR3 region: CASSSRRVQAAWGEQFF. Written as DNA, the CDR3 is TGTGCCAGCAGCTCTAGGAGGGTGCAGGCGGCCTGGGGGGAGCAGTTCTTC.

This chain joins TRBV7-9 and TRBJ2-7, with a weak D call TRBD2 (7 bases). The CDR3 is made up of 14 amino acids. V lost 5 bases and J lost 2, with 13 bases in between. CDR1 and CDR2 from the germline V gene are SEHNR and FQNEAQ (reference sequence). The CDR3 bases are TGTGCCAGCAGCCTCGAGGGGGGGGCCTACGAGCAGTACTTC. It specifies CASSLEGGAYEQYF.

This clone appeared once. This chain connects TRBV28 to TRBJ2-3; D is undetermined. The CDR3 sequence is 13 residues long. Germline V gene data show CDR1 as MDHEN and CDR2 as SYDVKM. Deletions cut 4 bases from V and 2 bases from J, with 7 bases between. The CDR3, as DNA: TGTGCCAGCAGTTGGATACACACAGATACGCAGTATTTT. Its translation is CASSWIHTDTQYF.

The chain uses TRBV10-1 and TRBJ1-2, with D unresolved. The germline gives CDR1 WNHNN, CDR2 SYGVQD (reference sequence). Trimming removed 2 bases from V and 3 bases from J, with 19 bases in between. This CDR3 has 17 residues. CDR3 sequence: CASSEGVQFPLYYGYTF. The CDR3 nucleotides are TGCGCCAGCAGTGAGGGGGTGCAGTTCCCCCTATACTATGGCTACACCTTC.

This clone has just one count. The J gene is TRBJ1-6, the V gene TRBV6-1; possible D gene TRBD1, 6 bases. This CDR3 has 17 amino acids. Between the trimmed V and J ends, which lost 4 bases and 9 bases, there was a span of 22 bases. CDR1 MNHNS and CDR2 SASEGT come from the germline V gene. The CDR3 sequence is CASSAPAGTPRGSPLHF. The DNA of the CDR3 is TGTGCCAGCAGTGCCCCTGCCGGGACACCTAGGGGTTCACCCCTCCACTTT.

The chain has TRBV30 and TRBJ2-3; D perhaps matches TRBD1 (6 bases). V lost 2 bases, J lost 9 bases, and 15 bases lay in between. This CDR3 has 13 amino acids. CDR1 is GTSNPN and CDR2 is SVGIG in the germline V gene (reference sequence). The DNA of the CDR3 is TGTGCCTGGAGTTCAAGGGGGTTAAACACGCAGTATTTT. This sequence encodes CAWSSRGLNTQYF.

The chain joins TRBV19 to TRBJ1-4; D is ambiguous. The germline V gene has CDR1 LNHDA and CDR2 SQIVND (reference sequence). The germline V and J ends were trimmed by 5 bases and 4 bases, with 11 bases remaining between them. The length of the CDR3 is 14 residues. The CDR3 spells CASSRGRINEKLFF. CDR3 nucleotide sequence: TGTGCCAGTAGTCGGGGAAGGATTAATGAAAAACTGTTTTTT.

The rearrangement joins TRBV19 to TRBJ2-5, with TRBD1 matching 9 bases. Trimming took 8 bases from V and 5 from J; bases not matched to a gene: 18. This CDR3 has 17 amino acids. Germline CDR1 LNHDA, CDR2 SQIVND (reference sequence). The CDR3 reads CASRSRISGTGSETQYF. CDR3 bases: TGTGCCAGTCGATCACGCATTTCCGGGACAGGGTCCGAGACCCAGTACTTC. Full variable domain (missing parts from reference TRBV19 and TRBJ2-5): DGGITQSPKYLFRKEGQNVTLSCEQNLNHDAMYWYRQDPGQGLRLIYYSQIVNDFQKGDIAEGYSVSREKKESFPLTVTSAQKNPTAFYLCASRSRISGTGSETQYFGPGTRLLVL.

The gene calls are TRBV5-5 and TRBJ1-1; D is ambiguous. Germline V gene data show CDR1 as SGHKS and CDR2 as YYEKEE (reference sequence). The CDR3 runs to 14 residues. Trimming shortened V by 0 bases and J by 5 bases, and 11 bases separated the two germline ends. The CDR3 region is CASSLGGGRTEAFF. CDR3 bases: TGTGCCAGCAGCTTGGGGGGAGGGAGGACTGAAGCTTTCTTT.

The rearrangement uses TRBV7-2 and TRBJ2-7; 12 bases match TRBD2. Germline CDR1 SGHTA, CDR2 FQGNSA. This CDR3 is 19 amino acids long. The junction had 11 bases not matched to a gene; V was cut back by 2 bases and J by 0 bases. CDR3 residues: CASSLSKTWTSGISYEQYF. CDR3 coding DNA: TGTGCCAGCAGCTTATCGAAAACTTGGACTAGCGGGATCTCCTACGAGCAGTACTTC.

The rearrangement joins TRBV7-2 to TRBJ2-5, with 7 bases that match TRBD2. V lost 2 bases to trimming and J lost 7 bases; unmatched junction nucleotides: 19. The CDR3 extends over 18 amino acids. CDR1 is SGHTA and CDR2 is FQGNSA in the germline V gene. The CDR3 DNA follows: TGTGCCAGCAGCTTATTCCCGGTGATAGCGGAGCGGGGCGGGACCCAGTACTTC. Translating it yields CASSLFPVIAERGGTQYF.

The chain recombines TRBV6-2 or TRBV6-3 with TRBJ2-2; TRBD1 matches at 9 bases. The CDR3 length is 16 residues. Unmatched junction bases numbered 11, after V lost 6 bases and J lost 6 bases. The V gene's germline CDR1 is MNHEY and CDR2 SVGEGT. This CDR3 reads CASSNLQGAKPGELFF. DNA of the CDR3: TGTGCCAGCAGCAATCTACAGGGGGCGAAGCCCGGGGAGCTGTTTTTT.

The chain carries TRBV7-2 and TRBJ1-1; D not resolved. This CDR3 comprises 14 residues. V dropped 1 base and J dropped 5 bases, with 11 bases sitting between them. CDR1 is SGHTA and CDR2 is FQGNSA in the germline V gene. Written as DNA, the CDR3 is TGTGCCAGCAGCTTAGATGAGGTCCGGACTGAAGCTTTCTTT. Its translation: CASSLDEVRTEAFF.

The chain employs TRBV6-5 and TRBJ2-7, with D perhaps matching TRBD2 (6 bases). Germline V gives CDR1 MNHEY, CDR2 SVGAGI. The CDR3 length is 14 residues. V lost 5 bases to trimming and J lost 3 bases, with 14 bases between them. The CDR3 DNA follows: TGTGCCAGCAGTCAGGACTATGGGGACTACGAGCAGTACTTC. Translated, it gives CASSQDYGDYEQYF.

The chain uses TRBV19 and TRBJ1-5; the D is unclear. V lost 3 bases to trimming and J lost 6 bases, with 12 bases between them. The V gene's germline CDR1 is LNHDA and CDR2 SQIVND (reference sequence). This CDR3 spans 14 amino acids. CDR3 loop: CASSIQTRGQPQHF. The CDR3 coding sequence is TGTGCCAGTAGTATCCAGACGAGAGGTCAGCCCCAGCATTTT.